The clone carrying this T cell receptor (beta chain) was counted many times. Its specificity is not known. Original data processing: A distant-metastasis classifier for papillary thyroid cancer was built using CDR3 differences across clinicopathological groups. TCRdb called clones again from the PCR reads with MiXCR. The V and J calls reflect TCRdb's pipeline rather than the authors' work. This sample has more than 20,000 clones, with 9.5% to 12% found just once. This entry is derived from a study of metastatic and nonmetastatic thyroid tumors. Study-level background: Peripheral blood and tumor or nodule samples from malignant and benign thyroid patients were compared.

Study results and caveats: Benign nodules were reported to have significantly lower TCR beta diversity than malignant thyroid tumors, in blood and tumor.

Trimming cost V 6 bases and J 4 bases, with 10 bases left between them. Germline CDR1 is MNHEY and CDR2 is SMNVEV (reference sequence). The CDR3 runs to 13 residues. Patients had received no treatment of any kind before thyroid surgery. Sequencing used blood. The source is a female donor with papillary thyroid cancer or a benign thyroid nodule (not recorded which). Some clones in this sample may be carry-over from other donors' samples. This sequence joins TRBV27 and TRBJ2-1; TRBD2 might be the D (5 bases). The CDR3 nucleotides read TGTGCCAGCAGCCTTAGACTATACAATGAGCAGTTCTTC. Its translation is CASSLRLYNEQFF.